The 12 T cell receptor beta chains below all came from one sample that was sequenced in a study of regulatory T cells in long-lasting Graves disease (TCRdb year 2021). Libraries were prepared through multiplex PCR. Sequenced using an Illumina HiSeq 4000. TCR beta libraries were built with iRepertoire HTBI primers and Arm-PCR amplification of CDR3 regions. Starting from the raw public reads, TCRdb applied fastp trimming at Q25, assembled clones with MiXCR and retained in-frame beta chains. Each entry is one CDR3 protein sequence, shown with its most common DNA and genes. The sample includes around 300,000 distinct CDR3 sequences, with 22% observed a single time. The leading ten clones occupy roughly 56% of the sample. What the time point label conveys for this sample: persistent/refractory GD, antithyroid drugs over 5 years with positive TRAb. For both TCR sequencing and RNA sequencing, RNA was extracted from PBMCs using TRIzol.

The sample here was peripheral blood mononuclear cells (PBMCs), taken when the disease was refractory, from a patient treated with antithyroid drugs. These receptors all come from a female donor with Graves disease.

V and J are TRBV4-2 and TRBJ2-5, with D unresolved. The V end lost 0 bases, the J end lost 5 bases, and 16 bases lay between the germline ends. CDR3 length: 16 amino acids. Germline V gene sequence: CDR1 LGHNA, CDR2 YNFKEQ. The CDR3 loop is CASSQEGDSSRETQYF. CDR3 coding DNA: TGTGCCAGCAGCCAAGAAGGAGACTCCTCTCGGGAGACCCAGTACTTC.

This rearrangement joins TRBV13 to TRBJ1-3, with 7 bases lining up with TRBD1. CDR3 length: 14 amino acids. Unmatched junction bases numbered 3, after V lost 3 bases and J lost 4 bases. Looked up from germline, CDR1 is PRHDT and CDR2 is FYEKMQ (reference sequence). The CDR3 sequence is CASSLRGGGNTIYF. For the CDR3, the DNA is TGTGCCAGCAGCTTGCGAGGGGGCGGAAACACCATATATTTT.

This clonotype was counted only a few times. The chain combines TRBV20-1 with TRBJ2-7; 10 nucleotides match TRBD1. V lost 4 bases to trimming and J lost 2 bases; unmatched junction nucleotides: 14. CDR1 is DFQATT and CDR2 is SNEGSKA in the germline V gene (reference sequence). There are 17 residues in the CDR3. CDR3 sequence (DNA): TGCAGTGCTATAAATTTCGGGACAGGGGATGGTCCCTACGAGCAGTACTTC. Its translation: CSAINFGTGDGPYEQYF.

This clonotype was observed once. J is TRBJ2-7 and V is TRBV29-1; a possible D gene is TRBD1 (6 bases). The CDR3 runs to 13 residues. The germline V and J ends were trimmed by 1 base and 5 bases, with 12 bases remaining between them. In germline, CDR1 is SQVTM, CDR2 ANQGSEA. DNA for the CDR3: TGCAGCGTTGAAGCGCAGGGGTTCAACGAGCAGTACTTC. This encodes CSVEAQGFNEQYF.

This clonotype showed up just a few times. The gene calls are TRBV3-1 and TRBJ2-3, with D possibly matching TRBD1 (6 bases). Trimming shortened V by 4 bases and J by 5 bases, and 16 bases separated the two germline ends. Germline V gene lookup returns CDR1 LGHDT and CDR2 YNNKEL (reference sequence). This CDR3 comprises 15 residues. CDR3: CASSLQGPGIDTQYF. For the CDR3, the DNA is TGTGCCAGCAGCCTACAGGGTCCGGGGATAGATACGCAGTATTTT.

The rearrangement links TRBV30 to TRBJ2-7, with D possibly TRBD2 on 6 matching bases. CDR1 is GTSNPN and CDR2 is SVGIG in the germline V gene (reference sequence). This CDR3 has 15 residues. Trimming removed 1 base at V and 2 bases at J, with 15 bases between. The CDR3 sequence: CAWSALGGEPYEQYF. The DNA of the CDR3 is TGTGCCTGGAGTGCGCTAGGAGGGGAGCCCTACGAGCAGTACTTC.

The V gene is TRBV20-1, the J gene TRBJ1-2, with 8 bases fitting TRBD1. The CDR3 is 11 amino acids. Trimming took 8 bases from V and 8 from J; bases not matched to a gene: 7. The germline CDR1 and CDR2 sequences are DFQATT and SNEGSKA (reference sequence). In nucleotides, the CDR3 is TGCAGTACCGACAGGGGTAGAGGCTACACCTTC. Translated: CSTDRGRGYTF.

This clonotype appeared once. This chain uses TRBV7-2 with TRBJ2-1; no firm D call. Germline V gene sequence: CDR1 SGHTA, CDR2 FQGNSA. This CDR3 is 15 amino acids long. Trimming took 5 bases from V and 5 from J, leaving 16 bases between them. The CDR3 here is CASSQDNLIDNEQFF. The CDR3 DNA is TGTGCCAGCAGCCAAGACAACCTAATAGACAATGAGCAGTTCTTC.

This clonotype has ten or more counts. The chain uses TRBV7-2 and TRBJ1-6; D possibly corresponds to TRBD1 (6 bases). Germline V lookup: CDR1 SGHTA, CDR2 FQGNSA. This CDR3 comprises 16 residues. Trimming cost V 4 bases and J 0 bases, with 10 bases left between them. CDR3 residues: CASSSTGSSYNSPLHF. For the CDR3, the DNA is TGTGCCAGCAGCTCAACAGGGAGCTCCTATAATTCACCCCTCCACTTT. Full variable domain (remainder filled in from reference TRBV7-2 and TRBJ1-6): GAGVSQSPSNKVTEKGKDVELRCDPISGHTALYWYRQSLGQGLEFLIYFQGNSAPDKSGLPSDRFSAERTGGSVSTLTIQRTQQEDSAVYLCASSSTGSSYNSPLHFGNGTRLTVT.

CDR3: CASSPRGGGHEKLFF. The CDR3 DNA reads TGTGCCAGCAGCCCCAGAGGAGGGGGACATGAAAAACTGTTTTTT. The chain joins TRBV3-1 to TRBJ1-4, with TRBD1 as a possible D gene (6 bases). Germline V lookup: CDR1 LGHDT, CDR2 YNNKEL (reference sequence). The CDR3 covers 15 residues. V was clipped by 4 bases and J by 6 bases, with 15 bases between them.

This clonotype was observed at least ten times. The chain links TRBV10-3 to TRBJ1-2; D gene uncertain. The CDR3 is 12 residues long. V was shortened by 3 bases and J by 3 bases, with 5 bases between the two germline ends. Germline CDR1 reads ENHRY; CDR2 reads SYGVKD. The CDR3 nucleotides are TGTGCCATCAGTGAAAGCCACTATGGCTACACCTTC. Amino acid sequence: CAISESHYGYTF.

Turning to this clonotype: A read error may explain this, as a much larger clone is one base away. In DNA form, the CDR3 reads TGTGCCAGCAGCGTAAATGCAGGGGGAAGGGGCGAGCAGTACTTC. It encodes CASSVNAGGRGEQYF. The rearrangement joins TRBV7-2 to TRBJ2-7; 7 bases match TRBD1. CDR3 length equals 15 residues. In germline, CDR1 is SGHTA, CDR2 FQGNSA. V was clipped by 5 bases and J by 6 bases; unmatched bases: 13.